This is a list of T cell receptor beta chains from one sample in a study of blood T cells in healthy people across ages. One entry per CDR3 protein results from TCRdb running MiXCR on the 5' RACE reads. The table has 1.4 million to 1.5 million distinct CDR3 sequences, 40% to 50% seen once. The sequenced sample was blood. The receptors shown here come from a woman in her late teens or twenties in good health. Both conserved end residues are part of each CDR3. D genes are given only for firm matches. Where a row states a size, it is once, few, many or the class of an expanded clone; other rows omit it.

CDR3aa: CASMGQGAGELFF
CDR3nt: TGCGCCAGCATGGGACAGGGGGCAGGGGAGCTGTTTTTT
v_gene: TRBV5-1
abundance: -
len: 13
j_gene: TRBJ2-2
d_gene: TRBD1

CDR3aa: CASSQLIQDQPQHF
CDR3nt: TGCGCCAGCAGTCAGCTCATACAGGATCAGCCCCAGCATTTT
v_gene: TRBV23-1
abundance: few
len: 14
j_gene: TRBJ1-5
d_gene: -

CDR3aa: CASSVVGGYTF
CDR3nt: TGTGCCAGCAGTGTAGTGGGTGGCTACACCTTC
v_gene: TRBV2
abundance: -
len: 11
j_gene: TRBJ1-2
d_gene: -

CDR3aa: CASSPSPYQETQYF
CDR3nt: TGTGCCAGCAGTCCCTCCCCTTACCAAGAGACCCAGTACTTC
v_gene: TRBV6-2/TRBV6-3
abundance: -
len: 14
j_gene: TRBJ2-5
d_gene: -

CDR3aa: CASSYYGHSYEQYF
CDR3nt: TGTGCCAGCAGTTACTATGGGCACAGCTACGAGCAGTACTTC
v_gene: TRBV6-5
abundance: -
len: 14
j_gene: TRBJ2-7
d_gene: -

CDR3aa: CASSPSWLAGGHEQFF
CDR3nt: TGCGCCAGCAGCCCGTCGTGGCTAGCGGGGGGGCATGAGCAGTTCTTC
v_gene: TRBV5-1
abundance: -
len: 16
j_gene: TRBJ2-1
d_gene: TRBD2

CDR3aa: CASGRTNRDNEQYF
CDR3nt: TGTGCCAGCGGACGGACAAACCGGGACAATGAGCAGTACTTC
v_gene: TRBV7-8
abundance: -
len: 14
j_gene: TRBJ2-5
d_gene: -

CDR3aa: CASSLSSVQYF
CDR3nt: TGTGCCAGCAGTTTATCGTCGGTGCAGTACTTC
v_gene: TRBV12-3/TRBV12-4
abundance: -
len: 11
j_gene: TRBJ2-5
d_gene: -

CDR3aa: CASSLGGGIVKYEQYF
CDR3nt: TGTGCCAGCAGTCTTGGAGGTGGTATAGTCAAATACGAGCAGTACTTC
v_gene: TRBV3-1
abundance: -
len: 16
j_gene: TRBJ2-7
d_gene: -

CDR3aa: CASSLSGGTQYF
CDR3nt: TGTGCCAGCAGCTTGTCGGGGGGTACGCAGTATTTT
v_gene: TRBV5-6
abundance: many
len: 12
j_gene: TRBJ2-3
d_gene: TRBD2

CDR3aa: CASSHRDRFSNIQYF
CDR3nt: TGTGCCAGCAGCCATCGGGACAGGTTTTCAAACATTCAGTACTTC
v_gene: TRBV14
abundance: few
len: 15
j_gene: TRBJ2-4
d_gene: TRBD1

CDR3aa: CSAGSGAYEQYF
CDR3nt: TGCAGTGCCGGTAGCGGAGCCTACGAGCAGTACTTC
v_gene: TRBV20-1
abundance: -
len: 12
j_gene: TRBJ2-7
d_gene: -

CDR3aa: CAVSQGSGGANVLTF
CDR3nt: TGTGCCGTGTCCCAGGGATCGGGGGGGGCCAACGTCCTGACTTTC
v_gene: TRBV2
abundance: -
len: 15
j_gene: TRBJ2-6
d_gene: -

CDR3aa: CSARDVLAGGSYNEQYF
CDR3nt: TGCAGTGCTAGAGATGTCCTAGCGGGGGGCTCCTACAATGAGCAGTACTTC
v_gene: TRBV20-1
abundance: once
len: 17
j_gene: TRBJ2-7
d_gene: TRBD2

CDR3aa: CASSLRQGAEAFF
CDR3nt: TGTGCCAGCAGCCTGCGACAGGGAGCTGAAGCTTTCTTT
v_gene: TRBV7-9
abundance: few
len: 13
j_gene: TRBJ1-1
d_gene: TRBD1

CDR3aa: CASSDGTGWREQYF
CDR3nt: TGTGCCAGCAGTGATGGGACAGGGTGGCGCGAGCAGTACTTC
v_gene: TRBV6-1
abundance: -
len: 14
j_gene: TRBJ2-7
d_gene: TRBD1

CDR3aa: CASSFSSGLRGTDTQYF
CDR3nt: TGCGCCAGCAGCTTCTCGTCCGGGCTCAGGGGCACAGATACGCAGTATTTT
v_gene: TRBV5-1
abundance: few
len: 17
j_gene: TRBJ2-3
d_gene: -

CDR3aa: CSAEGLALSRGFYNEQFF
CDR3nt: TGCAGCGCCGAGGGGCTAGCGCTCAGCCGAGGGTTTTACAATGAGCAGTTCTTC
v_gene: TRBV29-1
abundance: -
len: 18
j_gene: TRBJ2-1
d_gene: -

CDR3aa: CAWGLKRTSGSTDTQYF
CDR3nt: TGTGCCTGGGGATTAAAACGGACTAGCGGGTCTACAGATACGCAGTATTTT
v_gene: TRBV30
abundance: -
len: 17
j_gene: TRBJ2-3
d_gene: TRBD2

CDR3aa: CASSPGQYAEAFF
CDR3nt: TGTGCCAGCAGTCCTGGACAGTACGCTGAAGCTTTCTTT
v_gene: TRBV6-5
abundance: -
len: 13
j_gene: TRBJ1-1
d_gene: -

CDR3aa: CASSPGGASYEQFF
CDR3nt: TGTGCCAGCAGTCCAGGGGGCGCAAGCTATGAGCAGTTCTTC
v_gene: TRBV11-1
abundance: -
len: 14
j_gene: TRBJ2-1
d_gene: TRBD1

CDR3aa: CASSMDGSYEQYF
CDR3nt: TGTGCCAGCAGTATGGACGGTTCCTACGAGCAGTACTTC
v_gene: TRBV27
abundance: -
len: 13
j_gene: TRBJ2-7
d_gene: -

CDR3aa: CSAPPPLRNTEAFF
CDR3nt: TGCAGTGCTCCGCCCCCCCTGCGGAACACTGAAGCTTTCTTT
v_gene: TRBV20-1
abundance: few
len: 14
j_gene: TRBJ1-1
d_gene: -

CDR3aa: CASSQQGVEQFF
CDR3nt: TGTGCCAGCAGCCAACAGGGAGTGGAGCAGTTCTTC
v_gene: TRBV7-2
abundance: few
len: 12
j_gene: TRBJ2-1
d_gene: -

CDR3aa: CASSQVSGDETQYF
CDR3nt: TGTGCCAGCAGCCAAGTTTCAGGGGATGAGACCCAGTACTTC
v_gene: TRBV3-1
abundance: -
len: 14
j_gene: TRBJ2-5
d_gene: -

CDR3aa: CAISGGREYNEQFF
CDR3nt: TGTGCCATCAGTGGTGGGCGGGAGTACAATGAGCAGTTCTTC
v_gene: TRBV10-3
abundance: few
len: 14
j_gene: TRBJ2-1
d_gene: TRBD2

CDR3aa: CSASDRGNYGYTF
CDR3nt: TGCAGTGCTAGTGACAGGGGGAACTATGGCTACACCTTC
v_gene: TRBV20-1
abundance: -
len: 13
j_gene: TRBJ1-2
d_gene: TRBD1

CDR3aa: CASSDSGTSYEQYF
CDR3nt: TGTGCCAGCAGTGATAGCGGGACCTCCTACGAGCAGTACTTC
v_gene: TRBV27
abundance: -
len: 14
j_gene: TRBJ2-7
d_gene: TRBD2

CDR3aa: CSVPSGEPNQPQHF
CDR3nt: TGCAGCGTTCCCTCCGGAGAGCCCAATCAGCCCCAGCATTTT
v_gene: TRBV29-1
abundance: -
len: 14
j_gene: TRBJ1-5
d_gene: -

CDR3aa: CSVLGSGAPDTQYF
CDR3nt: TGCAGCGTTCTAGGTAGCGGGGCCCCAGATACGCAGTATTTT
v_gene: TRBV29-1
abundance: -
len: 14
j_gene: TRBJ2-3
d_gene: TRBD2

CDR3aa: CASRNSRQLGTEAFF
CDR3nt: TGTGCCAGCAGGAACTCGAGACAGTTGGGCACTGAAGCTTTCTTT
v_gene: TRBV7-9
abundance: -
len: 15
j_gene: TRBJ1-1
d_gene: -

CDR3aa: CSVLGGPYEQYF
CDR3nt: TGCAGTGTTCTGGGAGGCCCCTACGAGCAGTACTTC
v_gene: TRBV29-1
abundance: -
len: 12
j_gene: TRBJ2-7
d_gene: -

CDR3aa: CASSSVRVRWRGYTF
CDR3nt: TGTGCCAGCAGCTCTGTTCGAGTACGGTGGCGGGGCTACACCTTC
v_gene: TRBV7-9
abundance: once
len: 15
j_gene: TRBJ1-2
d_gene: -

CDR3aa: CSVARGGTEAFF
CDR3nt: TGCAGCGTTGCCAGGGGAGGGACTGAAGCTTTCTTT
v_gene: TRBV29-1
abundance: -
len: 12
j_gene: TRBJ1-1
d_gene: -

CDR3aa: CASSAPGTSISTDTQYF
CDR3nt: TGTGCCAGCAGTGCGCCCGGGACTAGCATTAGCACAGATACGCAGTATTTT
v_gene: TRBV2
abundance: -
len: 17
j_gene: TRBJ2-3
d_gene: TRBD2

CDR3aa: CASSVDRTVYGYTF
CDR3nt: TGTGCCAGCAGCGTAGATCGGACAGTCTATGGCTACACCTTC
v_gene: TRBV9
abundance: few
len: 14
j_gene: TRBJ1-2
d_gene: -

CDR3aa: CASSRDVAYEQYF
CDR3nt: TGTGCCAGCAGCCGAGACGTGGCCTACGAGCAGTACTTC
v_gene: TRBV4-2
abundance: many
len: 13
j_gene: TRBJ2-7
d_gene: -

CDR3aa: CSARVRPGQRLGGGTEAFF
CDR3nt: TGCAGTGCTAGAGTTCGACCCGGACAGCGCCTAGGGGGTGGCACTGAAGCTTTCTTT
v_gene: TRBV20-1
abundance: -
len: 19
j_gene: TRBJ1-1
d_gene: -

CDR3aa: CASSPYDREGYNSPLHF
CDR3nt: TGTGCCAGCAGTCCATATGACAGGGAGGGGTATAATTCACCCCTCCACTTT
v_gene: TRBV27
abundance: -
len: 17
j_gene: TRBJ1-6
d_gene: TRBD1

CDR3aa: CSASLQGTDTQYF
CDR3nt: TGCAGTGCTAGTCTACAGGGCACAGATACGCAGTATTTT
v_gene: TRBV20-1
abundance: -
len: 13
j_gene: TRBJ2-3
d_gene: -

CDR3aa: CASSLGTVENQETQYF
CDR3nt: TGTGCCAGCAGCTTAGGGACAGTCGAAAACCAAGAGACCCAGTACTTC
v_gene: TRBV11-1
abundance: few
len: 16
j_gene: TRBJ2-5
d_gene: -

CDR3aa: CSARGSGGANEQFF
CDR3nt: TGCAGTGCTAGAGGTAGCGGGGGGGCAAATGAGCAGTTCTTC
v_gene: TRBV20-1
abundance: few
len: 14
j_gene: TRBJ2-1
d_gene: TRBD2

CDR3aa: CASSLERVVEQFF
CDR3nt: TGTGCCAGCAGCTTAGAGCGTGTCGTTGAGCAGTTCTTC
v_gene: TRBV11-2
abundance: -
len: 13
j_gene: TRBJ2-1
d_gene: -

CDR3aa: CASKTARPTDTQYF
CDR3nt: TGTGCCAGCAAAACCGCCCGACCAACAGATACGCAGTATTTT
v_gene: TRBV2
abundance: few
len: 14
j_gene: TRBJ2-3
d_gene: -

CDR3aa: CASSPPESGGVYNEQFF
CDR3nt: TGTGCCAGCTCACCACCGGAGTCCGGCGGCGTATACAATGAGCAGTTCTTC
v_gene: TRBV18
abundance: -
len: 17
j_gene: TRBJ2-1
d_gene: -

CDR3aa: CASSQDQGGRGQETQYF
CDR3nt: TGCGCCAGCAGCCAAGATCAAGGCGGGAGAGGGCAAGAGACCCAGTACTTC
v_gene: TRBV4-1
abundance: -
len: 17
j_gene: TRBJ2-5
d_gene: TRBD2

CDR3aa: CASSYGDARQNIQYF
CDR3nt: TGTGCCAGCAGTTACGGGGACGCTCGGCAAAACATTCAGTACTTC
v_gene: TRBV6-2/TRBV6-3
abundance: -
len: 15
j_gene: TRBJ2-4
d_gene: -